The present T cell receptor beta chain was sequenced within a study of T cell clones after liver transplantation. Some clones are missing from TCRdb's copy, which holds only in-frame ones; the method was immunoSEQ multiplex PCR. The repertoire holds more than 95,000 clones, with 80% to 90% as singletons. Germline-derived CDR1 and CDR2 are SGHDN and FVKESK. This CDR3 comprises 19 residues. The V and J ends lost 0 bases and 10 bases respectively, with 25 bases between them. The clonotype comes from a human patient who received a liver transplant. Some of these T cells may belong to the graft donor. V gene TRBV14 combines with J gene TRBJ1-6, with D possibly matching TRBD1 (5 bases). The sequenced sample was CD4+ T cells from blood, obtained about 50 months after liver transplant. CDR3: CASSQDRGGLGGVRSPLHF. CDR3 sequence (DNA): TGTGCCAGCAGCCAAGATCGTGGTGGTCTGGGGGGGGTACGGTCACCCCTCCACTTT.